The sequence of this TCR beta chain was determined in a study of graft-versus-host responses after intestinal transplantation (dated by TCRdb to about 2021). Study-wide context: Recipients received multivisceral, liver-intestinal, or isolated intestinal transplants. Anti-thymocyte globulin induction was given to all recipients, followed by maintenance tacrolimus and steroids for around three years. After intestinal transplantation, graft-versus-host and host-versus-graft alloreactive T cell clones were followed in the graft, circulation and bone marrow using bulk TCR-beta CDR3 sequencing. Alloreactive clones were identified by sequencing pre-transplant mixed lymphocyte reaction products and comparing these products with unstimulated pre-transplant donor and recipient T cells. A cohort of 24 intestinal transplant recipients, including one retransplant, was enrolled, and a few patients lacking pretransplant specimens were excluded. A peak of at least 4% donor T cells among recipient peripheral blood mononuclear cells was the definition used for donor T cell macrochimerism. Rather than going through the commercial service, samples from three later patients were sequenced in-house on an Illumina MiSeq and processed with MiXCR.

Results and caveats for the whole study, not just this receptor: Conclusions were limited by the relatively low number and heterogeneity of intestinal transplant patients. In patients with donor T cell macrochimerism, the allografts had high GvH to HvG T cell clonal ratios. GvH clones were detected in recipient bone marrow, and some of these GvH clones were observed earlier in ileal mucosa or blood, consistent with an intestinal mucosal origin. Early after transplant, peak levels of circulating GvH clones were associated with declines in HvG clones.

With regard to this clone: Its antigen is still unknown. No per-base quality is available; no much larger clone lies one base away.

Deletion took 6 bases off V and 5 bases off J, with a span of 19 bases between the germline ends. CDR1 is given as MDHEN and CDR2 as SYDVKM, both from the germline V gene. The CDR3 goes from the cysteine to the phenylalanine over 15 residues. Solely the CDR3 DNA is kept, with 45 bases framed from the first base. Libraries were prepared through the immunoSEQ multiplex PCR assay. For most patients, genomic DNA was isolated with the Qiagen DNeasy Blood and Tissue Kit and sent frozen to Adaptive Biotechnologies for TCR sequencing. For most patients, genomic DNA was subjected to high-throughput TCR-beta CDR3 sequencing by Adaptive Biotechnologies. In the source study's methods: TCR sequencing data were retrieved from Adaptive's ImmunoSEQ software for more than 15 patients, whereas a few other patients were processed with MiXCR and VDJtools. CD4 versus CD8 sorting errors were corrected by removing sequences found in both subsets at a frequency ratio below 5:1. CDR3 nucleotide sequences shared between donor and recipient were removed because their origin could not be assigned. To count as alloreactive, a clone needed at least 2-fold expansion over unstimulated cells and a minimum CFSE-low frequency of 0.002% (template counts) or 0.001% (read counts). A clone was considered mappable if detected in the sequenced pre-transplant spleen, lymph node, or MLR CFSE-low populations of the donor or recipient. Cumulative frequency of alloreactive clones was calculated as a percentage of all sequences weighted by copy number. The table comes from immuneACCESS by way of TCRdb, which keeps in-frame sequences with V and J called. Part of the clones is missing from these tables; in studies checked, under half for an unresolved V gene and the rest for unknown reasons. V, J and clone size reflect that table, while D and trimming were determined from the DNA. The sample table holds 140,000 or so clones, of which around 90% were seen once. The ten largest clones add up to about 0.18% of the sample.

In light of the paper, this sample's time point label describes: cells obtained before transplantation from donor or recipient. CD3+CD4+ and CD3+CD8+ populations were FACS-sorted from unstimulated pre-transplant donor and recipient cells taken from spleen or lymph nodes. Material: unstimulated CD4+ T cells sorted from spleen or lymph node cells, obtained before intestinal transplant. The rearrangement combines TRBV28 with TRBJ1-2; a tentative D call is TRBD1 (6 bases match). The receptor's source is a human donor who received an intestinal transplant. The encoded CDR3 is CASREGVRRGYGYTF. Here is the DNA: TGTGCCAGCAGGGAGGGGGTACGGAGAGGTTATGGCTACACCTTC.